Below, 5 T cell receptor beta chains from the same sample are listed, as sequenced in a study of cytomegalovirus exposure and HLA in healthy donors. In the PCR, 60 Vbeta and 13 Jbeta primers were used. The assay was immunoSEQ multiplex PCR, and TCRdb's table has in-frame clones only and misses some. The sample contains over 100,000 clones, 65% to 80% of which appear only once. Sequenced: PBMCs. These receptors were taken from a middle-aged man in good health and CMV-seropositive.

This rearrangement joins TRBV18 to TRBJ2-2; D is possibly TRBD2 (6 bases). CDR1 and CDR2 from the germline V gene are KGHSH and LQKENI. The CDR3 covers 13 residues. V was shortened by 3 bases and J by 4 bases, with 6 bases between the two germline ends. DNA of the CDR3: TGTGCCAGCTCACCGGGGGGCACCGGGGAGCTGTTTTTT. It yields the protein CASSPGGTGELFF. Full variable domain (remainder filled in from reference TRBV18 and TRBJ2-2): NAGVMQNPRHLVRRRGQEARLRCSPMKGHSHVYWYRQLPEEGLKFMVYLQKENIIDESGMPKERFSAEFPKEGPSILRIQQVVRGDSAAYFCASSPGGTGELFFGEGSRLTVL.

A word on this clone: The germline gene is not matched at one end of the junction; a read error may be the cause. The chain is built from TRBV7-9 and TRBJ1-1; a possible D gene is TRBD1 (5 bases). Per germline, CDR1 SEHNR and CDR2 FQNEAQ (reference sequence). The CDR3 is made up of 13 amino acids. CDR3 in amino acids: CSSKEGKNTEAFF. The CDR3 DNA reads TGTTCCAGCAAGGAGGGGAAAAACACTGAAGCTTTCTTT.

The chain couples TRBV6-1 to TRBJ1-2; 11 positions agree with TRBD1. CDR3 size: 15 residues. The V gene's germline CDR1 is MNHNS and CDR2 SASEGT. The V segment lost 4 bases and the J segment 4 bases; nucleotides outside the gene matches: 5. For the CDR3, the DNA is TGTGCCAGCAGTGCGGACAGGGGGCACGGCTATGGCTACACCTTC. This sequence encodes CASSADRGHGYGYTF.

The chain uses TRBV18 and TRBJ2-2; TRBD1 agrees at 7 bases. Germline loops: CDR1 KGHSH, CDR2 LQKENI. The CDR3 totals 15 residues. With 3 bases clipped from V and 4 bases from J, the junction kept 5 bases outside the gene matches. The CDR3 sequence: CASSPTGARTGELFF. DNA for the CDR3: TGTGCCAGCTCACCCACAGGGGCTCGCACCGGGGAGCTGTTTTTT.

This rearrangement joins TRBV5-6 to TRBJ2-7; TRBD2 matches at 11 bases. Germline V lookup: CDR1 SGHDT, CDR2 YYEEEE. The CDR3 loop spans 14 amino acids. V lost 9 bases and J lost 6; bases outside the gene matches: 11. The DNA of the CDR3 is TGTGCCACTCGTTTAGCGGGGGGGCCGGGCGAGCAGTACTTC. This gives the protein CATRLAGGPGEQYF.